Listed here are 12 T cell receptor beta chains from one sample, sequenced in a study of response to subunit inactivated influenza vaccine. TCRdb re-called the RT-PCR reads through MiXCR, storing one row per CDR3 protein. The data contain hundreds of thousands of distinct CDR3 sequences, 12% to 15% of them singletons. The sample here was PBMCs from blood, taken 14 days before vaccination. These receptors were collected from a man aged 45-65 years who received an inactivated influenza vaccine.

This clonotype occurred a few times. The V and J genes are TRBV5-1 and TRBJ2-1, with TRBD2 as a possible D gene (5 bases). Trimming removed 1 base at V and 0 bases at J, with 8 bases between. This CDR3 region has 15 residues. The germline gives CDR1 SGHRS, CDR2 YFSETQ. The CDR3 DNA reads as TGCGCCAGCAGCTTGCGGGGAATCTCCTACAATGAGCAGTTCTTC. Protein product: CASSLRGISYNEQFF. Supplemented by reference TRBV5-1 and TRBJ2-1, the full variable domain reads KAGVTQTPRYLIKTRGQQVTLSCSPISGHRSVSWYQQTPGQGLQFLFEYFSETQRNKGNFPGRFSGRQFSNSRSEMNVSTLELGDSALYLCASSLRGISYNEQFFGPGTRLTVL.

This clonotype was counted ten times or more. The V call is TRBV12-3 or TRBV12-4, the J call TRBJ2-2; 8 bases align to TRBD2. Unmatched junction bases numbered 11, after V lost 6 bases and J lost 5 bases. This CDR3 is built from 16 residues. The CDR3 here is CASSGLLAEDTGELFF. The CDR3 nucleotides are TGTGCCAGCAGCGGGCTACTAGCGGAGGATACCGGGGAGCTGTTTTTT.

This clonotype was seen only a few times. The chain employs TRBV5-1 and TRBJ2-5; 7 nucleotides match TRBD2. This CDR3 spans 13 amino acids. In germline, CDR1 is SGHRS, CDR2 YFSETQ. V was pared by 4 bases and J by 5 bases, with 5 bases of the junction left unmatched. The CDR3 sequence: CASSSGAWETQYF. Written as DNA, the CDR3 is TGCGCCAGCAGCAGCGGGGCTTGGGAGACCCAGTACTTC. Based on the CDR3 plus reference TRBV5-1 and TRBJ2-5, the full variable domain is KAGVTQTPRYLIKTRGQQVTLSCSPISGHRSVSWYQQTPGQGLQFLFEYFSETQRNKGNFPGRFSGRQFSNSRSEMNVSTLELGDSALYLCASSSGAWETQYFGPGTRLLVL.

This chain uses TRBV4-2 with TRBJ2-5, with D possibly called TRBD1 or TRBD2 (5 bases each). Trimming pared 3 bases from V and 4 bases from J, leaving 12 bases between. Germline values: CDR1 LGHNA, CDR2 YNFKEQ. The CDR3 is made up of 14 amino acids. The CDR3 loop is CASSQDTGTETQYF. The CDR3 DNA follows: TGTGCCAGCAGCCAGGATACCGGGACAGAGACCCAGTACTTC.

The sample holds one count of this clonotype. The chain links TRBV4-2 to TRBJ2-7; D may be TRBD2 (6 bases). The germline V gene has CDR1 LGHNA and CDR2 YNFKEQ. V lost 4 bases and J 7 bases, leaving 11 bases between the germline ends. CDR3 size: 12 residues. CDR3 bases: TGTGCCAGCAGCCCGTTAGGAGGGGAGCAGTACTTC. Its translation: CASSPLGGEQYF.

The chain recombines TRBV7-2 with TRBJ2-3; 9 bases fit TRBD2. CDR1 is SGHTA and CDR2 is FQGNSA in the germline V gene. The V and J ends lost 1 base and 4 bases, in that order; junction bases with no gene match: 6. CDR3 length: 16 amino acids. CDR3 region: CASSLVRGGGSDTQYF. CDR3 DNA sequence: TGTGCCAGCAGCTTAGTTCGCGGGGGGGGATCAGATACGCAGTATTTT.

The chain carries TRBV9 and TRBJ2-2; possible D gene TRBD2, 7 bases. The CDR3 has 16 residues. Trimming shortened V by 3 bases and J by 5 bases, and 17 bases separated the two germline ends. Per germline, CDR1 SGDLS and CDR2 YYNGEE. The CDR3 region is CASSGPRGAGTGELFF. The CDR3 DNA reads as TGTGCCAGCAGCGGACCTCGGGGGGCAGGGACCGGGGAGCTGTTTTTT. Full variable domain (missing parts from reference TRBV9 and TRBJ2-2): DSGVTQTPKHLITATGQRVTLRCSPRSGDLSVYWYQQSLDQGLQFLIQYYNGEERAKGNILERFSAQQFPDLHSELNLSSLELGDSALYFCASSGPRGAGTGELFFGEGSRLTVL.

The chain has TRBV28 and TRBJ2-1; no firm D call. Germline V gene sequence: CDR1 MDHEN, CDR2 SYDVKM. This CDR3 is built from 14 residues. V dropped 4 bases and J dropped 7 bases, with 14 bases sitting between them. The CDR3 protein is CASSSPGPINEQFF. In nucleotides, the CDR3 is TGTGCCAGCAGTTCCCCCGGGCCCATTAATGAGCAGTTCTTC.

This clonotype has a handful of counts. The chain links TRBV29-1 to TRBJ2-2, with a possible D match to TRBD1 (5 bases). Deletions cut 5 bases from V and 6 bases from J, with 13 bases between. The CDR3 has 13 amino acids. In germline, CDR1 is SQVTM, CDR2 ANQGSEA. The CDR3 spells CSVQDTSPGELFF. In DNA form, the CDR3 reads TGCAGCGTTCAGGACACCAGCCCCGGGGAGCTGTTTTTT.

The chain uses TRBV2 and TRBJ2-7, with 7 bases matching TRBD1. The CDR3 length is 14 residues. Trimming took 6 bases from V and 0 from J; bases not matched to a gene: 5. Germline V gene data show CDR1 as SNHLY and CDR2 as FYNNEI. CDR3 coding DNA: TGTGCCAGCAGGGGGGACAGCCTCTCCTACGAGCAGTACTTC. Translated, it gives CASRGDSLSYEQYF.

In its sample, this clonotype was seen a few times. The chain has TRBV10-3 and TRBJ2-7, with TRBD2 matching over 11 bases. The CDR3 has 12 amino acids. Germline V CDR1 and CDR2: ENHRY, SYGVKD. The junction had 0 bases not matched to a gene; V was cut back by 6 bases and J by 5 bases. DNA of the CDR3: TGTGCCATCAGACTAGCGGGGGACGAGCAGTACTTC. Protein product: CAIRLAGDEQYF.

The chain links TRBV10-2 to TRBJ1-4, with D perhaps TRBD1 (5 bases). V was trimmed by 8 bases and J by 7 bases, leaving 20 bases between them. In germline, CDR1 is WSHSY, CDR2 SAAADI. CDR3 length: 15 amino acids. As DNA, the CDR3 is TGCGCCAGCCGGACAACAGGTTTCGTAGGTGAAAAACTGTTTTTT. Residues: CASRTTGFVGEKLFF.